The entry below describes one T cell receptor (beta chain). Quantitative molecular-barcoded 5'-RACE generated the TCR beta libraries. MiXCR, applied by TCRdb to the 5' RACE reads, yields one record per CDR3 protein. Of around 31,000 distinct CDR3 sequences in the sample, under 40% were seen once. The data are from a study of CD8 T cells in ankylosing spondylitis. The V end lost 2 bases, the J end lost 7 bases, and 20 bases lay between the germline ends. The germline V gene has CDR1 MNHEY and CDR2 SMNVEV (reference sequence). The CDR3 has 16 residues. The gene calls are TRBV27 and TRBJ2-5; D may be TRBD1 (6 bases). The TCR was taken from a male donor with ankylosing spondylitis. The sample comprised synovial fluid, either unsorted or a sorted T cell fraction (not recorded which). CDR3 loop: CASSLRMTTQGGTQYF. The CDR3 nucleotides are TGTGCCAGCAGTTTAAGGATGACAACGCAAGGGGGGACCCAGTACTTC.